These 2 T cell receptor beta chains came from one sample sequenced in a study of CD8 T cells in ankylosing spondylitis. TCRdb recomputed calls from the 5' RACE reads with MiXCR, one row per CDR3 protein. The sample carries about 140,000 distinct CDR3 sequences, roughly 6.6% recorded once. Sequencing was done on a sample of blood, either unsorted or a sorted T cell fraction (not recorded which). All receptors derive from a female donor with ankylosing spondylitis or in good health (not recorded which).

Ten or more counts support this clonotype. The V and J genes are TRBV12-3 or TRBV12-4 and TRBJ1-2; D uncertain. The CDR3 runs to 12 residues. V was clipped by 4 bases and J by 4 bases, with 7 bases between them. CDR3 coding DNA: TGTGCCAGCAGTTATAAGGGCTATGGCTACACCTTC. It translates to CASSYKGYGYTF.

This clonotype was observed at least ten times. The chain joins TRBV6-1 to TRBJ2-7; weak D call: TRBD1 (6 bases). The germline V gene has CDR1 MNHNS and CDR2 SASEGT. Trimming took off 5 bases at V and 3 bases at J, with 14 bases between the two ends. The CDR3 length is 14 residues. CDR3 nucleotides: TGTGCCAGCAGTCCCAGGACAGCATACTACGAGCAGTACTTC. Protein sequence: CASSPRTAYYEQYF.